This TCR beta chain was identified during a study of cytomegalovirus exposure and HLA in healthy donors. The overall study: Earlier findings included some 120 million unique TCR beta sequences obtained from some 180 million T cells. Points from the study as a whole: Altogether, 160 or so TCR beta chains were recorded as cytomegalovirus-associated. Analyses of presence and absence presupposed an approximately uniform sequencing depth across donors.

A note on this clone: The antigen remains undetermined.

The PCR made use of 60 Vbeta and 13 Jbeta primers. Generated by immunoSEQ multiplex PCR, the TCRdb table keeps only in-frame clones and is missing some. This sample has almost 200,000 clones, with roughly 85% found just once. This TCR came from a woman between 45 and 60 years old in good health and CMV-seronegative. The specimen was PBMCs.

In nucleotides, the CDR3 is TGCAGCGTTGAACATTTGAACACTGAAGCTTTCTTT. Protein sequence: CSVEHLNTEAFF. J is TRBJ1-1 and V is TRBV29-1; D gene unclear. The germline gives CDR1 SQVTM, CDR2 ANQGSEA. The CDR3 spans 12 residues. V lost 2 bases, J lost 0 bases, and 4 bases lay in between.